Listed here are 2 T cell receptor beta chains from one sample, sequenced in a study of spatial heterogeneity in lung cancer. TCRdb processed the 5' RACE reads anew with MiXCR; each CDR3 protein has one entry. In the table there are 30,000 to 45,000 distinct CDR3 sequences, approximately 7.5% of which are singletons. As for time point: sample taken at primary tumor resection. The sequencing here drew on PBMCs, taken at surgery. The receptor source for this set is a male donor with early-stage non-small cell lung cancer.

The gene calls are TRBV6-2 or TRBV6-3 and TRBJ2-7; 7 nucleotides line up with TRBD2. Germline values: CDR1 MNHEY, CDR2 SVGEGT. V dropped 0 bases and J dropped 4; count of bases not matched to a gene: 6. This CDR3 has 15 residues. The CDR3 protein is CASSYSTGGPYEQYV. In nucleotides, the CDR3 is TGTGCCAGCAGTTACTCTACGGGAGGCCCGTACGAGCAGTACGTC.

This clonotype has just a few counts. The chain uses TRBV20-1 and TRBJ2-1; 12 bases are shared with TRBD2. Germline V gene data show CDR1 as DFQATT and CDR2 as SNEGSKA (reference sequence). The CDR3 is made up of 16 amino acids. Trimming took 2 bases from V and 5 from J; bases not matched to a gene: 7. The chain's CDR3 is CSARTSGRFVNNEQFF. In DNA, the CDR3 is TGCAGTGCTAGAACTAGCGGGAGGTTTGTCAACAATGAGCAGTTCTTC.